This T cell receptor (beta chain) came from a study of cytomegalovirus exposure and HLA in healthy donors. CDR3 length equals 16 residues. V gave up 4 bases and J gave up 8 bases; unmatched junction bases: 15. Germline-derived CDR1 and CDR2 are SGHNT and YYREEE (reference sequence). A multiplex PCR was run with 60 Vbeta primers and 13 Jbeta primers. Using immunoSEQ multiplex PCR, the repertoire was profiled, and TCRdb retains in-frame clones only, with some absent. Of roughly 130,000 clones listed, roughly 78% are singletons. The sequence came from a male donor in good health and CMV-seronegative. V is TRBV5-4 and J is TRBJ1-1, with 9 bases lining up with TRBD1. Sequencing used PBMCs. CDR3 DNA: TGTGCCAGCAGCGGCTACCGCCAACAGGGGGCGATGGAAGCTTTCTTT. This gives the protein CASSGYRQQGAMEAFF. The complete variable domain, with remaining parts taken from reference TRBV5-4 and TRBJ1-1, reads ETGVTQSPTHLIKTRGQQVTLRCSSQSGHNTVSWYQQALGQGPQFIFQYYREEENGRGNFPPRFSGLQFPNYSSELNVNALELDDSALYLCASSGYRQQGAMEAFFGQGTRLTVV.